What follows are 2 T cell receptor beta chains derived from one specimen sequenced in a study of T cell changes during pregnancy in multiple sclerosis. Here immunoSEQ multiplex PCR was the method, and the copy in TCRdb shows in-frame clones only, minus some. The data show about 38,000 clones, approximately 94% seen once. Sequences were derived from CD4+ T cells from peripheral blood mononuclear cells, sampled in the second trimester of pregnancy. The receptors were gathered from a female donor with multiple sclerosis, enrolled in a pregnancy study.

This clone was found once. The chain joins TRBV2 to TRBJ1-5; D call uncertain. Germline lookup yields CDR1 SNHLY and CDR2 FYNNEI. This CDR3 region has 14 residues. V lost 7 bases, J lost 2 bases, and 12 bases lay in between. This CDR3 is CASTVSSGNQPQHF. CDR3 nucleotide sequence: TGTGCCAGCACAGTCTCATCAGGCAATCAGCCCCAGCATTTT.

The chain's CDR3 is CASSSRQLNYGYTF. The CDR3 nucleotides are TGTGCCAGCAGCTCCAGACAGCTTAACTATGGCTACACCTTC. The rearrangement links TRBV7-9 to TRBJ1-2; perhaps TRBD1 as D (5 bases). This CDR3 spans 14 amino acids. Germline V gene lookup returns CDR1 SEHNR and CDR2 FQNEAQ (reference sequence). Trimming removed 4 bases from V and 1 base from J, with 10 bases in between.